The clone carrying this T cell receptor beta chain occurred once. Seattle cases were enrolled at active infection and followed longitudinally. V lost 5 bases and J lost 0; bases outside the gene matches: 12. CDR1 and CDR2 from the germline V gene are KGHSH and LQKENI. The CDR3 extends over 19 amino acids. In the original workflow: By means of reference gene primer amplification, nucleated cell counts were estimated. The protocol was immunoSEQ multiplex PCR, while the TCRdb copy is restricted to in-frame clones and leaves out a portion. Clonal size and the V and J genes are those of that table, whereas D and trimming came from the DNA. The table records around 360,000 clones, around 87% of them present only once. This entry is derived from a study of blood T cell repertoires in COVID-19. Turning to the study itself: COVID-19 samples from acute and convalescent phases originated in the United States, Italy and Spain. Sample material is recorded as cDNA or gDNA derived from T cells, B-cell-depleted T cells, or PBMCs.

V usage is TRBV18 and J usage is TRBJ2-2, with TRBD2 matching 10 bases. This TCR came from a woman in her twenties or thirties with COVID-19, enrolled during active disease. The sequenced sample consisted of peripheral blood. The CDR3 DNA reads as TGTGCCAGCTCAGACAGACTAGCGGGCCGTTTAACGAACACCGGGGAGCTGTTTTTT. Its protein is CASSDRLAGRLTNTGELFF.